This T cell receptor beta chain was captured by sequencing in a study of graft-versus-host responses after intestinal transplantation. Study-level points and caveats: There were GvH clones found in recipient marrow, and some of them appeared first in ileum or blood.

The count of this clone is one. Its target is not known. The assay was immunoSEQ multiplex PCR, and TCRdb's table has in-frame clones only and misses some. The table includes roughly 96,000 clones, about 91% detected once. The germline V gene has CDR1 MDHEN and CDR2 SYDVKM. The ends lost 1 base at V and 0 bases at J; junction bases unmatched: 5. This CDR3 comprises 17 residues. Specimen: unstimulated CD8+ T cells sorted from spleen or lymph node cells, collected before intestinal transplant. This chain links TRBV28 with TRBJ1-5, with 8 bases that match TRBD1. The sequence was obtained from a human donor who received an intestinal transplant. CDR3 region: CASSLFGTGTSNQPQHF. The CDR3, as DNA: TGTGCCAGCAGTTTATTCGGGACAGGCACTAGCAATCAGCCCCAGCATTTT.